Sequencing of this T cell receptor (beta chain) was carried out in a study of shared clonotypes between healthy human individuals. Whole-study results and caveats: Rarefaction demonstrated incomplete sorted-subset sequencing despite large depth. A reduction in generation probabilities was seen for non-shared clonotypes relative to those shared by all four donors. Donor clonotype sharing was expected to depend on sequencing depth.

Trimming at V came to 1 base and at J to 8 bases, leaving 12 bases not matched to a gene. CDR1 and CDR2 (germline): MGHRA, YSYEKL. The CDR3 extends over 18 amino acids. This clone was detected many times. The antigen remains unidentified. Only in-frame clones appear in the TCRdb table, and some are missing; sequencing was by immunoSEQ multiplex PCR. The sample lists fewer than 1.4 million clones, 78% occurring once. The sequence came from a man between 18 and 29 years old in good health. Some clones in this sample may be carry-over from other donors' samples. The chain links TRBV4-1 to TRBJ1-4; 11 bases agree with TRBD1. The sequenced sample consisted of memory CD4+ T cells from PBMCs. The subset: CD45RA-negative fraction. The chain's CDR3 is CASSQVIILGQGGEKLFF. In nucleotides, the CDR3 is TGCGCCAGCAGCCAAGTAATCATATTGGGACAGGGGGGAGAAAAACTGTTTTTT.